This entry lists 20 T cell receptor beta chains sequenced from one sample in a study of blood T cell repertoires in COVID-19. Produced via immunoSEQ multiplex PCR; TCRdb's table is partial and in-frame only. The sample carries around 65,000 clones, approximately 80% recorded once. Sequences were obtained from peripheral blood. These receptors were collected from a woman aged 45 to 65 with active or convalescent COVID-19.

This clone was counted a few times. The chain uses TRBV10-3 and TRBJ2-3; the D gene is possibly TRBD2 (6 bases). The V and J ends lost 6 bases and 1 base respectively, with 14 bases between them. Per the germline V gene, CDR1 is ENHRY and CDR2 is SYGVKD. This CDR3 region has 15 residues. The CDR3 coding sequence is TGTGCCATCAGACCGCCCGGGACTGGCACAGATACGCAGTATTTT. It translates to CAIRPPGTGTDTQYF.

The chain employs TRBV7-2 and TRBJ1-3; D is unclear. V shed 5 bases and J shed 2 bases, with 19 bases lying between them. CDR1 is SGHTA, CDR2 FQGNSA, per germline. This CDR3 has 17 amino acids. This CDR3 is CASSPWGGIGTGNTIYF. CDR3 in DNA: TGTGCCAGCAGCCCCTGGGGAGGGATTGGTACTGGAAACACCATATATTTT.

In nucleotides, the CDR3 is TGTGCCTGGAGTGCCGGACAGAAGGATTCACCCCTCCACTTT. Translating gives CAWSAGQKDSPLHF. The rearrangement joins TRBV30 to TRBJ1-6; TRBD1 is a possible D gene (6 bases). The CDR3 is 14 residues long. CDR1 is GTSNPN and CDR2 is SVGIG in the germline V gene (reference sequence). Trimming removed 1 base from V and 8 bases from J, with 12 bases in between.

The V gene is TRBV3-1 (or the pseudogene TRBV3-2), the J gene TRBJ2-5, with 12 bases fitting TRBD2. Germline V lookup: CDR1 LGHDT, CDR2 YNNKEL (reference sequence). The V gene end was trimmed by 1 base and the J gene end by 4 bases; junction bases not matched to a gene: 16. This CDR3 is 20 amino acids long. CDR3 bases: TGTGCCAGCAGCCAAGGCCGTCTAGCGGGAGGGCCGGGAATACGAGAGACCCAGTACTTC. Amino acid sequence: CASSQGRLAGGPGIRETQYF.

The V gene is TRBV29-1, the J gene TRBJ1-5, with a possible D match to TRBD1 (5 bases). The germline CDR1 and CDR2 sequences are SQVTM and ANQGSEA. Trimming pared 4 bases from V and 6 bases from J, leaving 10 bases between. The CDR3 extends over 12 amino acids. Written as DNA, the CDR3 is TGCAGCGTTGTGGGGGGAGGTCAGCCCCAGCATTTT. Protein sequence: CSVVGGGQPQHF. Based on the CDR3 plus reference TRBV29-1 and TRBJ1-5, the full variable domain is SAVISQKPSRDICQRGTSLTIQCQVDSQVTMMFWYRQQPGQSLTLIATANQGSEATYESGFVIDKFPISRPNLTFSTLTVSNMSPEDSSIYLCSVVGGGQPQHFGDGTRLSIL.

V and J are TRBV20-1 and TRBJ1-5, with TRBD1 identical over 7 bases. Germline trimming cut 3 bases from V and 2 bases from J; bases unmatched to any gene: 7. CDR3 length equals 15 residues. CDR1 is DFQATT, CDR2 SNEGSKA, per germline (reference sequence). This CDR3 is CSASKGAGGNQPQHF. The CDR3 coding sequence is TGCAGTGCTAGTAAGGGGGCCGGTGGCAATCAGCCCCAGCATTTT.

The chain combines TRBV7-3 with TRBJ2-2, with 16 bases matching TRBD2. The CDR3 is made up of 18 amino acids. With V trimmed by 3 bases and J by 5 bases, 6 bases remained unmatched. Per germline, CDR1 SGHTA and CDR2 FQGTGA. CDR3 loop: CASSFGTSGRAATGELFF. As DNA, the CDR3 is TGTGCCAGCAGCTTCGGGACTAGCGGGAGGGCCGCGACCGGGGAGCTGTTTTTT. The full variable domain, completed using reference TRBV7-3 and TRBJ2-2, is GAGVSQTPSNKVTEKGKYVELRCDPISGHTALYWYRQSLGQGPEFLIYFQGTGAADDSGLPNDRFFAVRPEGSVSTLKIQRTERGDSAVYLCASSFGTSGRAATGELFFGEGSRLTVL.

In this sample, this clone turned up a few times. The V and J genes are TRBV7-2 and TRBJ1-3, with 7 bases matching TRBD1. The CDR3 loop spans 16 amino acids. Per the germline V gene, CDR1 is SGHTA and CDR2 is FQGNSA. V was clipped by 5 bases and J by 0 bases; unmatched bases: 7. CDR3 nucleotide sequence: TGTGCCAGCAGCCGGGACAGATCTAACTCTGGAAACACCATATATTTT. Translation: CASSRDRSNSGNTIYF.

This sequence joins TRBV6-5 and TRBJ1-2, with D hard to call. The length of the CDR3 is 12 residues. The ends were cut back, 6 bases at V and 4 bases at J, with 9 bases in the middle. The germline CDR1 and CDR2 sequences are MNHEY and SVGAGI. Here the CDR3 DNA reads TGTGCCAGCAGCTCAGACTCCTATGGCTACACCTTC. Translated, it gives CASSSDSYGYTF.

This chain joins TRBV4-1 and TRBJ2-3; D is possibly TRBD2 (5 bases). The CDR3 has 17 residues. Trimming removed 0 bases from V and 2 bases from J, with 15 bases in between. Germline lookup yields CDR1 MGHRA and CDR2 YSYEKL. The CDR3 DNA is TGCGCCAGCAGCCAAGATGGCCCCAGCGGACTCACAGATACGCAGTATTTT. Its translation: CASSQDGPSGLTDTQYF.

This chain uses TRBV4-3 with TRBJ1-1; D is unclear. Per germline, CDR1 LGHNA and CDR2 YSLEER. The CDR3 contains 13 residues. Trimming took 6 bases from V and 3 from J, leaving 11 bases between them. Written as DNA, the CDR3 is TGCGCCAGCAGTCGGGAGGGATACACTGAAGCTTTCTTT. The encoded protein is CASSREGYTEAFF.

This clone occurred once. The chain employs TRBV4-3 and TRBJ2-1; 7 positions agree with TRBD1. In germline, CDR1 is LGHNA, CDR2 YSLEER. The J segment lost 0 bases and the V segment lost 0 bases, leaving 5 bases of the junction unmatched. The CDR3 loop spans 17 amino acids. The CDR3 coding sequence is TGCGCCAGCAGCCAAGATCCAGGGGGAAGCTCCTACAATGAGCAGTTCTTC. Protein sequence: CASSQDPGGSSYNEQFF.

The CDR3 nucleotides read TGTGCCAGTAGTATAGAGCGGGGGGCAGGCAATCAGCCCCAGCATTTT. Translating it yields CASSIERGAGNQPQHF. The genes are TRBV19 and TRBJ1-5; possible D gene TRBD1, 6 bases. The CDR3 covers 16 residues. Germline CDR1 and CDR2: LNHDA and SQIVND (reference sequence). The V and J ends lost 0 bases and 2 bases respectively, with 11 bases between them.

V is TRBV6-5 and J is TRBJ2-7; TRBD2 agrees at 9 bases. Per the germline V gene, CDR1 is MNHEY and CDR2 is SVGAGI. CDR3 length: 16 residues. V dropped 0 bases and J dropped 1; count of bases not matched to a gene: 4. The CDR3 protein is CASSYSGSGSSYEQYF. The CDR3 DNA follows: TGTGCCAGCAGTTACTCGGGTAGCGGGAGTTCCTACGAGCAGTACTTC.

The CDR3 loop reads CASSPSGTGYEKLFF. DNA for the CDR3: TGTGCCAGCTCACCTTCCGGGACAGGGTATGAAAAACTGTTTTTT. This sequence joins TRBV18 and TRBJ1-4; 9 bases match TRBD1. CDR1 is KGHSH and CDR2 is LQKENI in the germline V gene. The CDR3 extends over 15 amino acids. With 3 bases clipped from V and 6 bases from J, the junction kept 5 bases outside the gene matches.

The chain recombines TRBV4-1 with TRBJ1-2; no reliable D call. Trimming removed 0 bases from V and 4 bases from J, with 12 bases in between. The CDR3 extends over 15 amino acids. The germline gives CDR1 MGHRA, CDR2 YSYEKL. The DNA of the CDR3 is TGCGCCAGCAGCCAAGATTCCAGTCGCTCCTATGGCTACACCTTC. Protein: CASSQDSSRSYGYTF.

This sequence joins TRBV7-8 and TRBJ1-1; possibly TRBD1 for D (5 bases). Germline-derived CDR1 and CDR2 are SGHVS and FQNEAQ. This CDR3 is 14 amino acids long. V dropped 5 bases and J dropped 5 bases, with 15 bases sitting between them. In DNA, the CDR3 is TGTGCCAGCAGCCTAACCCCAGGGTGGACTGAAGCTTTCTTT. It is translated as CASSLTPGWTEAFF.

The chain uses TRBV18 and TRBJ2-5; D is possibly TRBD2 (5 bases). The CDR3 loop spans 18 amino acids. V was pared by 1 base and J by 2 bases, with 20 bases between. Per germline, CDR1 KGHSH and CDR2 LQKENI. This chain's CDR3 is CASSPLAMAGPGQETQYF. For the CDR3, the DNA is TGTGCCAGCTCACCACTTGCGATGGCGGGCCCAGGTCAAGAGACCCAGTACTTC.

The chain joins TRBV30 to TRBJ2-5; no clear D. This CDR3 is 11 amino acids long. V lost 4 bases to trimming and J lost 2 bases, with 5 bases between them. CDR1 and CDR2 from the germline V gene are GTSNPN and SVGIG (reference sequence). CDR3 in amino acids: CAWKAQETQYF. For the CDR3, the DNA is TGTGCCTGGAAAGCTCAAGAGACCCAGTACTTC.

This chain uses TRBV2 with TRBJ2-3; 9 bases line up with TRBD1. The germline CDR1 and CDR2 sequences are SNHLY and FYNNEI. The CDR3 spans 14 residues. The trim removed 8 bases at V and 2 bases at J, leaving 5 bases unmatched. Here the CDR3 DNA reads TGTGCCAGCGGCCGGGACAGGGCCACAGATACGCAGTATTTT. This sequence encodes CASGRDRATDTQYF.